Shown below are 3 T cell receptor beta chains from a single sample sequenced in a study of blood T cell repertoires in COVID-19. Data came from immunoSEQ multiplex PCR; TCRdb stores just in-frame clones and leaves some out. This table holds 100,000 to 150,000 clones, about 80% found once. The sample taken for sequencing was peripheral blood. The source is a man in his 60s with acute or convalescent COVID-19.

The genes are TRBV5-4 and TRBJ2-7, with D possibly matching TRBD1 (7 bases). V was pared by 4 bases and J by 4 bases, with 15 bases between. The CDR3 covers 14 residues. From germline, CDR1 is SGHNT and CDR2 YYREEE (reference sequence). The CDR3 coding sequence is TGTGCCAGCAGCCGAGGACAGGCGGGGTACGAGCAGTACTTC. Translation gives CASSRGQAGYEQYF.

This clone was picked up one time. The V gene is TRBV19, the J gene TRBJ2-3, with 13 bases lining up with TRBD2. CDR3 length: 19 residues. CDR1 and CDR2 from the germline V gene are LNHDA and SQIVND (reference sequence). J lost 0 bases, V lost 6 bases, and 12 bases had no gene match. The DNA of the CDR3 is TGTGCCAGTAGCAAGACTAGCGGGGGGACCTCTCCTAGCACAGATACGCAGTATTTT. As protein: CASSKTSGGTSPSTDTQYF. Variable domain in full (rest from reference TRBV19 and TRBJ2-3): DGGITQSPKYLFRKEGQNVTLSCEQNLNHDAMYWYRQDPGQGLRLIYYSQIVNDFQKGDIAEGYSVSREKKESFPLTVTSAQKNPTAFYLCASSKTSGGTSPSTDTQYFGPGTRLTVL.

This clone was recorded once. The chain joins TRBV7-2 to TRBJ2-5; 9 bases match TRBD2. Germline values: CDR1 SGHTA, CDR2 FQGNSA. Trimming took 3 bases from V and 3 from J; bases not matched to a gene: 5. This CDR3 has 15 residues. CDR3 in amino acids: CASSFQAGGKETQYF. The CDR3 bases are TGTGCCAGCAGCTTTCAAGCGGGAGGAAAAGAGACCCAGTACTTC.